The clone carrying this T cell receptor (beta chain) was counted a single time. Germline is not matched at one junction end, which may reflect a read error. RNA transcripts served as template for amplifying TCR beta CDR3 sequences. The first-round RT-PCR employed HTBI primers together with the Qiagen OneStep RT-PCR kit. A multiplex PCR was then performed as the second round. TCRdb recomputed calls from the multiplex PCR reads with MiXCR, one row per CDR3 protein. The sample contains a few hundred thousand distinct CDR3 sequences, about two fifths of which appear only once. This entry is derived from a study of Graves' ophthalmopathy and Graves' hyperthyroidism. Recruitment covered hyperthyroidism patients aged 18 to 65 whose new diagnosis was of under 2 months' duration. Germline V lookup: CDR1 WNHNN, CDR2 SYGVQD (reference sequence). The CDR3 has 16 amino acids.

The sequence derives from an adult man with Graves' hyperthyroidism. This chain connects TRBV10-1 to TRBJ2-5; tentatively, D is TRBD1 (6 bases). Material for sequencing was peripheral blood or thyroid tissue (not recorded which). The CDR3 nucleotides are TGTGCCAGCAGTTCCCGGACAGTCCAGGACGAAGAGACCCAGTACTTC. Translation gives CASSSRTVQDEETQYF.